The sequence of this T cell receptor beta chain was determined in a study of breast tumors, draining lymph nodes, adjacent tissues. Study results and caveats: That most tumor T cells come from lymph nodes remained unproven.

MiXCR was run by TCRdb on the multiplex PCR reads, yielding one entry per CDR3 protein. This table holds approximately 130,000 distinct CDR3 sequences, about 20% found once. Germline values: CDR1 KGHSH, CDR2 LQKENI. Unmatched junction bases numbered 8, after V lost 3 bases and J lost 6 bases. The CDR3 contains 14 residues. Axillary draining lymph nodes of breast cancer patients supplied the node samples. This clonotype was counted many times. Antigen unknown. J is TRBJ2-7 and V is TRBV18; 7 nucleotides match TRBD1. The clonotype was recovered from a female donor with breast cancer. Some clones in this sample may be carry-over from other donors' samples. Sequenced sample: axillary lymph node tissue. The CDR3 coding sequence is TGTGCCAGCTCACCGAAAAACAGGGGATCCGAGCAGTACTTC. Its protein is CASSPKNRGSEQYF.